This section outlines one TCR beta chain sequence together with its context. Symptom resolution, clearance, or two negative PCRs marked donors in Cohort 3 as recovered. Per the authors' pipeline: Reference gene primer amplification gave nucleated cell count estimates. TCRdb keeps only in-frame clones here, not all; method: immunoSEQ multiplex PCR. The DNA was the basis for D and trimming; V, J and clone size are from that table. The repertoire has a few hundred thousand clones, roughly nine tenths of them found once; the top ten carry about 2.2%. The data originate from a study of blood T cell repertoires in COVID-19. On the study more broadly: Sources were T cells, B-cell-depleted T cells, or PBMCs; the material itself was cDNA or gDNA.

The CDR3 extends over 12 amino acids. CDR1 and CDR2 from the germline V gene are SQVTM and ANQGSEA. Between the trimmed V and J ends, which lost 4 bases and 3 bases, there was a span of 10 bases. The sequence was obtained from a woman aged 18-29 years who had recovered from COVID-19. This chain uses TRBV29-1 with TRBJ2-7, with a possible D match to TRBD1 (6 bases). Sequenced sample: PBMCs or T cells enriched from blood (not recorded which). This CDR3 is CSVVGTLYEQYF. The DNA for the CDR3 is TGCAGCGTTGTGGGGACACTCTACGAGCAGTACTTC.